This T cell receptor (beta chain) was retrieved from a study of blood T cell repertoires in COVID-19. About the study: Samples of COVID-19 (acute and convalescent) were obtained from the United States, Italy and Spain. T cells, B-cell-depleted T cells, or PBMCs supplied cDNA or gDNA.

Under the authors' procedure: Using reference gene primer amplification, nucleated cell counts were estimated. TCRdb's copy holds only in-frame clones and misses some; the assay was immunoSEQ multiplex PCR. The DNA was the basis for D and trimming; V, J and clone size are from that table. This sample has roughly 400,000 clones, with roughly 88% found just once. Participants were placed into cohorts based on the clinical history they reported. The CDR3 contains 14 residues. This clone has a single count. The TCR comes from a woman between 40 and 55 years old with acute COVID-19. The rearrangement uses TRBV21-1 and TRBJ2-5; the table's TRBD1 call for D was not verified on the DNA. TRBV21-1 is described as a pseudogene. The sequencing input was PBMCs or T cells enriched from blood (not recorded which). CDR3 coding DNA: TGTGCCAGCAGCCAAGACAGGGGCCAAGAGACCCAGTACTTC. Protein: CASSQDRGQETQYF.